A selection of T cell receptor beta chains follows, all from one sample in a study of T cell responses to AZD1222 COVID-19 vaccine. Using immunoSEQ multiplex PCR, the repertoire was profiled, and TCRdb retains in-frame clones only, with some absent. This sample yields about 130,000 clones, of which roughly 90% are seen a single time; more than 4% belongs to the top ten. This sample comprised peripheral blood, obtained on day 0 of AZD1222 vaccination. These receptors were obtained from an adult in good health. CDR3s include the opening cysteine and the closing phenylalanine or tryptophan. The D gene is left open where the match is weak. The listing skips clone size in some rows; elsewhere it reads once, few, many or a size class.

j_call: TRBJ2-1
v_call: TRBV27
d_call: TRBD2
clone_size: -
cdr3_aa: CASKTSGGYNGQFF
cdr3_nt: TGTGCCAGCAAGACTAGCGGGGGGTACAATGGGCAGTTCTTC

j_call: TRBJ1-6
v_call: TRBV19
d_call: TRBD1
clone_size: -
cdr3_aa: CASSTGQGPSPLHF
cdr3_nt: TGTGCCAGTAGTACTGGACAGGGGCCTTCACCCCTCCACTTT

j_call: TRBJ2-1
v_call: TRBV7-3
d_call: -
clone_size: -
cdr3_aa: CASSLRLGQSNEQFF
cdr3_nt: TGTGCCAGCAGCTTAAGATTGGGGCAGTCTAATGAGCAGTTCTTC

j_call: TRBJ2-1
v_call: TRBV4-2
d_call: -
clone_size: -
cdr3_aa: CASSPVGLIREQFF
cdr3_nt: TGTGCCAGCAGCCCCGTAGGGTTGATTCGTGAGCAGTTCTTC

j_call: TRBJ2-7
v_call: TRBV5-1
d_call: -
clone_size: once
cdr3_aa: CASSSGTVIYEQYF
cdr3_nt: TGCGCCAGCAGCTCGGGGACGGTTATCTACGAGCAGTACTTC

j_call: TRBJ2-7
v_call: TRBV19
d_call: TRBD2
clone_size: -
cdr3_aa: CASSAWTSGSYSYEQYF
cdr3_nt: TGTGCCAGTAGTGCTTGGACTAGCGGGAGTTACTCCTACGAGCAGTACTTC

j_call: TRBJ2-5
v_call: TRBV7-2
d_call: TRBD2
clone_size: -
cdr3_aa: CASSLVRSGGVQETQYF
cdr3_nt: TGTGCCAGCAGCTTAGTTCGTAGCGGGGGGGTCCAAGAGACCCAGTACTTC

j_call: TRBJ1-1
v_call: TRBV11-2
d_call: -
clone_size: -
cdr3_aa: CASSLNGVTGTEAFF
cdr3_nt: TGTGCCAGCAGCTTAAATGGGGTGACCGGCACTGAAGCTTTCTTT

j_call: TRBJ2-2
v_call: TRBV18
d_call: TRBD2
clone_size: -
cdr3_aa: CASSPRVPAGGTGELFF
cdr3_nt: TGTGCCAGCTCACCGAGAGTCCCAGCGGGGGGGACCGGGGAGCTGTTTTTT

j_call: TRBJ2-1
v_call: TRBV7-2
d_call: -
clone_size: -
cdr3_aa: CASSLSSYNEQFF
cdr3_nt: TGTGCCAGCAGCTTAAGCTCCTACAATGAGCAGTTCTTC

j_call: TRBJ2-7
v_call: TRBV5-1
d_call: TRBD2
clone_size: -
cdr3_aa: CASSRGPSGGDSYEQYF
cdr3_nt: TGCGCCAGCAGCCGAGGGCCTAGCGGGGGAGATTCCTACGAGCAGTACTTC

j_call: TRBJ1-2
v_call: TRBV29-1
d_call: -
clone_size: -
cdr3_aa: CSVVGETVYGYTF
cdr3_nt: TGCAGCGTTGTGGGGGAGACAGTCTATGGCTACACCTTC

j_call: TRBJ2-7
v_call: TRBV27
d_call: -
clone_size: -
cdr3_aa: CASGAYEQYF
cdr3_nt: TGTGCCAGTGGGGCCTACGAGCAGTACTTC

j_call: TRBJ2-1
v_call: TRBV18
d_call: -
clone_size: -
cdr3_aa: CASSPPGGNEQFF
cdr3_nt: TGTGCCAGCTCACCACCAGGGGGGAATGAGCAGTTCTTC

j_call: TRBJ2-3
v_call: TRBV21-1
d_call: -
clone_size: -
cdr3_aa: CASTPKRDFGGLAGLTDTQYF
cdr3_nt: TGTGCCAGCACCCCAAAAAGAGATTTTGGGGGACTAGCGGGACTTACAGATACGCAGTATTTT

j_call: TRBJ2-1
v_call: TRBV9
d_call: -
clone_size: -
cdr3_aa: CASSRERYEQFF
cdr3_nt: TGTGCCAGCAGCAGAGAACGCTATGAGCAGTTCTTC

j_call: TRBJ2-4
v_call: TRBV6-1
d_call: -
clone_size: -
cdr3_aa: CASSEVEGLNIQYF
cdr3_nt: TGTGCCAGCAGTGAAGTGGAAGGATTAAACATTCAGTACTTC

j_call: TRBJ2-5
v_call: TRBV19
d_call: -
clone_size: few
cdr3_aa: CASSTGQLETQYF
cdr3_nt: TGTGCCAGTAGTACTGGACAGTTAGAGACCCAGTACTTC